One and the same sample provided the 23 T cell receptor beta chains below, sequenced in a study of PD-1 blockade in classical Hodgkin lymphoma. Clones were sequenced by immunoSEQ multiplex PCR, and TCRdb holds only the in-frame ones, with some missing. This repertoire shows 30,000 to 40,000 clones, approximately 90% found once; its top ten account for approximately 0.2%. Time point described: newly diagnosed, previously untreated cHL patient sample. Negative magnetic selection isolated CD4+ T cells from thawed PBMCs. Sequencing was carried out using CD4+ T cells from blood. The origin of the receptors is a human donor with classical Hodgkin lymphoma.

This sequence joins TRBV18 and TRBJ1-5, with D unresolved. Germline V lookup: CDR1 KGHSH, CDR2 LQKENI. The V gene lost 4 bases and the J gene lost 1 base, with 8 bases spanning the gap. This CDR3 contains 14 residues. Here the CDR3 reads CASSRTNSNQPQHF. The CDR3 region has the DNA TGTGCCAGCTCACGGACCAACAGCAATCAGCCCCAGCATTTT.

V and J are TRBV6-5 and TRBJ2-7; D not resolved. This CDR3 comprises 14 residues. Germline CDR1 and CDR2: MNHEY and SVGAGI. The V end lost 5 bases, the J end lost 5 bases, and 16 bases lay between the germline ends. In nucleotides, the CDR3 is TGTGCCAGCAGTCTCGGCTGGGCAGGCCACGAGCAGTACTTC. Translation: CASSLGWAGHEQYF.

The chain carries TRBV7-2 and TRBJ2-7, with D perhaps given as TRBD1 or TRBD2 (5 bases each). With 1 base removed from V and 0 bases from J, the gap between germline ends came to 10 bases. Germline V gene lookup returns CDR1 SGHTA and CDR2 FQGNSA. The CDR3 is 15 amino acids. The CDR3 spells CASSLGSGSSYEQYF. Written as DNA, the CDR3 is TGTGCCAGCAGCTTAGGGTCAGGGAGCTCCTACGAGCAGTACTTC.

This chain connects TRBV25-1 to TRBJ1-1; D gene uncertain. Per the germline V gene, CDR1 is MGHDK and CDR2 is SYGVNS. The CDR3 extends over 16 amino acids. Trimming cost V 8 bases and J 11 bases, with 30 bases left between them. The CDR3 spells CASGRKGVGPICKAFF. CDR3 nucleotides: TGTGCCAGCGGGAGGAAGGGTGTAGGGCCGATTTGTAAGGCTTTCTTT.

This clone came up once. The CDR3 DNA follows: TGTGCCAGCAGCCTTTACCAGGGGACAACTAATGAAAAACTGTTTTTT. Encoded protein: CASSLYQGTTNEKLFF. The chain is built from TRBV11-1 and TRBJ1-4; TRBD1 might be the D (6 bases). Deletions cut 5 bases from V and 0 bases from J, with 13 bases between. CDR1 SGHAT and CDR2 FQDESV come from the germline V gene (reference sequence). The CDR3 runs to 16 residues.

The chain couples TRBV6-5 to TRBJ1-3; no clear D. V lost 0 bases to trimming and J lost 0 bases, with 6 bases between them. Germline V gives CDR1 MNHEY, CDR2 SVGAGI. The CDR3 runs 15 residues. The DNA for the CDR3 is TGTGCCAGCAGTTACTCCGGAAGCTCTGGAAACACCATATATTTT. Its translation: CASSYSGSSGNTIYF.

In DNA, the CDR3 is TGTGCCAGCTCACCACCAGAGACAACTACCTACGAGCAGTACTTC. Translation gives CASSPPETTTYEQYF. This chain uses TRBV18 with TRBJ2-7; D unclear. This CDR3 has 15 residues. The germline V gene encodes CDR1 KGHSH and CDR2 LQKENI. Between the trimmed V and J ends, which lost 0 bases and 2 bases, there was a span of 11 bases.

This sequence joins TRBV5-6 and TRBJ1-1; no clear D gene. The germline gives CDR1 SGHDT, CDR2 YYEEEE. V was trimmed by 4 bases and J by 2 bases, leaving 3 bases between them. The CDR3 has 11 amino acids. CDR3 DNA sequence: TGTGCCAGCAGCCTTAACACTGAAGCTTTCTTT. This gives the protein CASSLNTEAFF.

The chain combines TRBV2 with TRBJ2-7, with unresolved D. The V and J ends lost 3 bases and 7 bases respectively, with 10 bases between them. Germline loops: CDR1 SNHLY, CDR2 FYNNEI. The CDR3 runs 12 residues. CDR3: CASSDEVGEQYF. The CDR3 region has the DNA TGTGCCAGCAGTGATGAGGTAGGGGAGCAGTACTTC.

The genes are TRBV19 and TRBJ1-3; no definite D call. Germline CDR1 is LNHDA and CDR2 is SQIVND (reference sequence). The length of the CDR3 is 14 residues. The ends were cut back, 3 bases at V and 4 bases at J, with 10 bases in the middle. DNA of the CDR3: TGTGCCAGTAGTATTCGGGGATTCGGAAACACCATATATTTT. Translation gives CASSIRGFGNTIYF.

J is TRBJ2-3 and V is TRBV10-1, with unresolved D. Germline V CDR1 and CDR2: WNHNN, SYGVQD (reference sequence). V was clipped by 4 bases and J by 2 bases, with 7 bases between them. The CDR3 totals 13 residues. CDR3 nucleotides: TGCGCCAGCAGTGGTCACCTCACAGATACGCAGTATTTT. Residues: CASSGHLTDTQYF.

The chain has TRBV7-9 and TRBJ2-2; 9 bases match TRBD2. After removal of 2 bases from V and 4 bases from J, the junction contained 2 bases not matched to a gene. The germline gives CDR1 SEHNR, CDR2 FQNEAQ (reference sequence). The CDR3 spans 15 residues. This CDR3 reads CASSLSGGPTGELFF. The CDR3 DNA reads TGTGCCAGCAGCTTAAGCGGGGGGCCCACCGGGGAGCTGTTTTTT.

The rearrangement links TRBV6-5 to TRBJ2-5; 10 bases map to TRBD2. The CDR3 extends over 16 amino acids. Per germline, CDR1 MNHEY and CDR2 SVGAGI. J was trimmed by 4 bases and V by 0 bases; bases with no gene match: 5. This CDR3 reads CASSYSSLAGAETQYF. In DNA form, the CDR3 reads TGTGCCAGCAGTTACTCGAGTCTAGCGGGGGCAGAGACCCAGTACTTC.

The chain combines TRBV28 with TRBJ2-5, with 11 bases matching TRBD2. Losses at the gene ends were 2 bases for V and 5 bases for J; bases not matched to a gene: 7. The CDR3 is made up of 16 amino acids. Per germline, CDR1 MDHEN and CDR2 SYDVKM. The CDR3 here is CASSLPRLAGSETQYF. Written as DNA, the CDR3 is TGTGCCAGCAGTTTACCCCGACTAGCGGGGTCGGAGACCCAGTACTTC.

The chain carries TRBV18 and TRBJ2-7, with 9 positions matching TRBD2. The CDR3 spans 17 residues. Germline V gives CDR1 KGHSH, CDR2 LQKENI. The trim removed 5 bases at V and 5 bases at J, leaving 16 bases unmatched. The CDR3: CASSRAGRREGLDEQYF. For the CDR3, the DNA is TGTGCCAGCTCAAGAGCGGGTCGGCGGGAGGGCCTGGACGAGCAGTACTTC.

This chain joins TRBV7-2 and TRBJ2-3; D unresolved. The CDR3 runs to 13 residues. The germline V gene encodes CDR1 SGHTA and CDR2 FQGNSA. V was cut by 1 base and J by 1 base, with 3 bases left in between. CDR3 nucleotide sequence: TGTGCCAGCAGCTTAGGCCGCACAGATACGCAGTATTTT. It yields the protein CASSLGRTDTQYF.

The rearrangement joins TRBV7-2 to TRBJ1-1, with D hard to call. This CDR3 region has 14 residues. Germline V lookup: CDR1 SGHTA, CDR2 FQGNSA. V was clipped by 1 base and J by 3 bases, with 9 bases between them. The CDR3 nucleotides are TGTGCCAGCAGCTTAGGAGTGACTTACACTGAAGCTTTCTTT. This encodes CASSLGVTYTEAFF.

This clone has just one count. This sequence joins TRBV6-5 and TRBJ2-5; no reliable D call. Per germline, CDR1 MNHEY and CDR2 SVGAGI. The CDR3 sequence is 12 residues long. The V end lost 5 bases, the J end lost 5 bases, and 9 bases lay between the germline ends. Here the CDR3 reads CASSPGVETQYF. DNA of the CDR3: TGTGCCAGCAGTCCCGGCGTGGAGACCCAGTACTTC.

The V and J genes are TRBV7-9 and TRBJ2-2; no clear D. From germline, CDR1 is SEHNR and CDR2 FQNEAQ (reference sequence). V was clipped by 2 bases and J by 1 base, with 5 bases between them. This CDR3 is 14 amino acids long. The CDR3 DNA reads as TGTGCCAGCAGCTTAAATAGGAACACCGGGGAGCTGTTTTTT. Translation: CASSLNRNTGELFF.

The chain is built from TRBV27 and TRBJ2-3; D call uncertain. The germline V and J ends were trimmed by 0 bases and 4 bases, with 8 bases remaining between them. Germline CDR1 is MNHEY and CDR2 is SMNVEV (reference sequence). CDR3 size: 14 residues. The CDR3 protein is CASSLSGPSDTQYF. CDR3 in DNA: TGTGCCAGCAGTTTATCAGGCCCCTCAGATACGCAGTATTTT.

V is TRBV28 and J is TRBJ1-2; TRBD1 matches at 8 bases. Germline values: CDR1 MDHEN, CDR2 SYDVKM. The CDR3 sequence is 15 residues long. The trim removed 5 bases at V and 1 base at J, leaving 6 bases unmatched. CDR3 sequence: CASSATGGINYGYTF. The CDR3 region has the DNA TGTGCCAGCAGTGCAACAGGGGGGATTAACTATGGCTACACCTTC.

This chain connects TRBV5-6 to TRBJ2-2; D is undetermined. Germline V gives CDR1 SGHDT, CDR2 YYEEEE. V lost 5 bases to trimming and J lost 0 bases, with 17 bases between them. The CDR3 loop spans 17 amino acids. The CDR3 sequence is CASSPIRTDTNTGELFF. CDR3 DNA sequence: TGTGCCAGCAGTCCAATTCGGACGGATACGAACACCGGGGAGCTGTTTTTT.

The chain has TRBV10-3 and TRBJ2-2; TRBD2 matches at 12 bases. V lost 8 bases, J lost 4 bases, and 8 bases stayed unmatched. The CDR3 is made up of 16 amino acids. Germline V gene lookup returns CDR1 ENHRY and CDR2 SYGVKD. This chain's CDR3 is CAIPSPSGRATGELFF. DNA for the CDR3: TGTGCCATCCCATCTCCTAGCGGGAGGGCCACCGGGGAGCTGTTTTTT.